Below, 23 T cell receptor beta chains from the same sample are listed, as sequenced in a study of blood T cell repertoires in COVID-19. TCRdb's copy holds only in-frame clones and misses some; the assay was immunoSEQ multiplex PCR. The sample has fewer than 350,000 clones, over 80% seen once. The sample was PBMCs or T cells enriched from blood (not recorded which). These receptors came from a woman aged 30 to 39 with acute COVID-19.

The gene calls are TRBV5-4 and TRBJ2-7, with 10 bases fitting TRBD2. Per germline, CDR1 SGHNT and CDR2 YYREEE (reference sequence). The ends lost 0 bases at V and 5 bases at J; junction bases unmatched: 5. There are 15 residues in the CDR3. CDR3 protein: CASSLVPSGSNEQYF. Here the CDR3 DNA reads TGTGCCAGCAGCTTGGTGCCTAGCGGGAGTAACGAGCAGTACTTC.

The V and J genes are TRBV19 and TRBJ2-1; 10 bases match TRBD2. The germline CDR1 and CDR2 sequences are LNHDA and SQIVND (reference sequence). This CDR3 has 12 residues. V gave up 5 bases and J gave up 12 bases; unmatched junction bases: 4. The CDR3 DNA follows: TGTGCCAGTAGTCCTAGCGGGGGTGGGCAGTTCTTC. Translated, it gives CASSPSGGGQFF. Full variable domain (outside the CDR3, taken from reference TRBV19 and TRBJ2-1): DGGITQSPKYLFRKEGQNVTLSCEQNLNHDAMYWYRQDPGQGLRLIYYSQIVNDFQKGDIAEGYSVSREKKESFPLTVTSAQKNPTAFYLCASSPSGGGQFFGPGTRLTVL.

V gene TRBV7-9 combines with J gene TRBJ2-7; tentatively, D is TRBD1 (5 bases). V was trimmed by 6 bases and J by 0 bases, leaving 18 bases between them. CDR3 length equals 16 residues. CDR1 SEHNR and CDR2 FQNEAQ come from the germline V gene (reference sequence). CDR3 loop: CASSQARGWASYEQYF. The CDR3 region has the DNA TGTGCCAGCAGTCAAGCTAGGGGCTGGGCCTCCTACGAGCAGTACTTC. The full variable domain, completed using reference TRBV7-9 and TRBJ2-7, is DTGVSQNPRHKITKRGQNVTFRCDPISEHNRLYWYRQTLGQGPEFLTYFQNEAQLEKSRLLSDRFSAERPKGSFSTLEIQRTEQGDSAMYLCASSQARGWASYEQYFGPGTRLTVT.

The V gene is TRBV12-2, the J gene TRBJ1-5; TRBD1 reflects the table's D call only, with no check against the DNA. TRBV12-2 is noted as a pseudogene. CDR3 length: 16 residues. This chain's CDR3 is CASRLESRHSVQPQHF. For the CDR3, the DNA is TGTGCAAGTCGCTTAGAGTCCAGACATTCGGTTCAGCCCCAGCATTTT.

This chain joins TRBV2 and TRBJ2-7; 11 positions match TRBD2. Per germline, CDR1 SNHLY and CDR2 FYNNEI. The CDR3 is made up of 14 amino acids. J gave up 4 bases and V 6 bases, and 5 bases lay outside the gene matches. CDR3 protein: CASSASGRSYEQYF. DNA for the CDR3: TGTGCCAGCAGCGCTAGCGGGAGGTCTTACGAGCAGTACTTC.

CDR3 DNA sequence: TGTGCCAGCAGCATCCGGGACAGGGGACCCTACGAGCAGTACTTC. It translates to CASSIRDRGPYEQYF. The V gene is TRBV13, the J gene TRBJ2-7; 10 nucleotides align to TRBD1. This CDR3 region has 15 residues. Germline loops: CDR1 PRHDT, CDR2 FYEKMQ (reference sequence). J was trimmed by 2 bases and V by 5 bases; bases with no gene match: 6.

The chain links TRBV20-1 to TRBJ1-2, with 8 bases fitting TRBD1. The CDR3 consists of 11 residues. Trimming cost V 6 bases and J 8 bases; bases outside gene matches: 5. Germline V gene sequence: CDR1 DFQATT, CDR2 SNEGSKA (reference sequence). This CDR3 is CSALDRDGYTF. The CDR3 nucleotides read TGCAGTGCCCTGGACAGGGACGGCTACACCTTC.

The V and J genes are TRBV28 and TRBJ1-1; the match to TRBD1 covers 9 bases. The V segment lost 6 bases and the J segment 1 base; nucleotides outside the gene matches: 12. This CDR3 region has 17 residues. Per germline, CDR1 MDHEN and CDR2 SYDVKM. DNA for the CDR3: TGTGCCAGCAGGGTGACCCCCGGGACAGGGACGAACACTGAAGCTTTCTTT. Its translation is CASRVTPGTGTNTEAFF.

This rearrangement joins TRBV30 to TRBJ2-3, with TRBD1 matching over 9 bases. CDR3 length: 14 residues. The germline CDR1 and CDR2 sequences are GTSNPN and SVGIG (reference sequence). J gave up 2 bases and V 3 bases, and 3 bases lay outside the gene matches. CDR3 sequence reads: CAWSRDRVTDTQYF. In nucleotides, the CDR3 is TGTGCCTGGAGCCGGGACAGGGTCACAGATACGCAGTATTTT.

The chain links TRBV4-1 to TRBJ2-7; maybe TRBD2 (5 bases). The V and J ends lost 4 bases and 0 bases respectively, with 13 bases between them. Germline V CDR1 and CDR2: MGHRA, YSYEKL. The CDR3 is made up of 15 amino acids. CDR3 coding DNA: TGCGCCAGCAGCCTCGGGAACACCAACTCCTACGAGCAGTACTTC. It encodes CASSLGNTNSYEQYF.

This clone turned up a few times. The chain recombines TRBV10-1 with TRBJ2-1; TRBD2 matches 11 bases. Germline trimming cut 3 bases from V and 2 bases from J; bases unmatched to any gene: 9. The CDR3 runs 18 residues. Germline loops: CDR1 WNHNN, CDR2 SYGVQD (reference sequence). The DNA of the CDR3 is TGCGCCAGCAGTGAAGGGACTAGCGGAGGGGGCGCCTACAATGAGCAGTTCTTC. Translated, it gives CASSEGTSGGGAYNEQFF.

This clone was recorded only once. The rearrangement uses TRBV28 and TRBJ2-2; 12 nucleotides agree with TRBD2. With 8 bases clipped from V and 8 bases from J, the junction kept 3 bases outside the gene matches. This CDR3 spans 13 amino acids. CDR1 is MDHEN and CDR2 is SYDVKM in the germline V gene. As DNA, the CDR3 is TGTGCCAGCGGGACTAGCGGGTATGGGGAGCTGTTTTTT. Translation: CASGTSGYGELFF.

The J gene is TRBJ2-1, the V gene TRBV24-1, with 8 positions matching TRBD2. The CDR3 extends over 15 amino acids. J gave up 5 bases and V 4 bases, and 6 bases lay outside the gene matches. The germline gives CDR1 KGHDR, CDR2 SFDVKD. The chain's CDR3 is CATSEAGALDNEQFF. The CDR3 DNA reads TGTGCCACCAGTGAAGCGGGAGCCCTGGACAATGAGCAGTTCTTC.

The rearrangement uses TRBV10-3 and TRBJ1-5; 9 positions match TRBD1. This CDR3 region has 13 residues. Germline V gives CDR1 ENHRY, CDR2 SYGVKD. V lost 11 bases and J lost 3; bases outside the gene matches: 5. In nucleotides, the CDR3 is TGTGCCGTACAGGGGGCAATCAATCAGCCCCAGCATTTT. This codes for CAVQGAINQPQHF.

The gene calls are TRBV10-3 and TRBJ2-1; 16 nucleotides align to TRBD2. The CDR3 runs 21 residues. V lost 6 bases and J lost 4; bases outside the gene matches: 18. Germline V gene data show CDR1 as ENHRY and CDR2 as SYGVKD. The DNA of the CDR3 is TGTGCCATCAGGTCCGACTGGGGACTAGCGGGAGGGAAGTCTGGGTACAATGAGCAGTTCTTC. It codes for CAIRSDWGLAGGKSGYNEQFF.

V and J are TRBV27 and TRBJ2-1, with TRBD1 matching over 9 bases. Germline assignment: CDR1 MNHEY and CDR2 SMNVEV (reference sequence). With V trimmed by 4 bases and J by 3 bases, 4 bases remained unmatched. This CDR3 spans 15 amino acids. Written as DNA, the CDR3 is TGTGCCAGCAGTTCGGACAGGGGCTTCTACAATGAGCAGTTCTTC. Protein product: CASSSDRGFYNEQFF.

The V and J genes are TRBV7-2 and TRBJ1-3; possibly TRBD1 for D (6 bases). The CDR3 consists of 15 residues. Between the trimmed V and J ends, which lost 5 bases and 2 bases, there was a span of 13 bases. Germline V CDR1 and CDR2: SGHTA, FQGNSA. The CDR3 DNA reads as TGTGCCAGCAGCCTGGGGGCGACTCCTGGAAACACCATATATTTT. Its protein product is CASSLGATPGNTIYF.

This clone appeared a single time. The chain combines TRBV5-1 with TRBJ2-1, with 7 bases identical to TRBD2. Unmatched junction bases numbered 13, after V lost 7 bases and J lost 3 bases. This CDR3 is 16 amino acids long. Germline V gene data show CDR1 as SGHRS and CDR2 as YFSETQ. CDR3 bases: TGCGCCAGCGTACCTGATTCTAGCGGCAACTACAATGAGCAGTTCTTC. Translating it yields CASVPDSSGNYNEQFF.

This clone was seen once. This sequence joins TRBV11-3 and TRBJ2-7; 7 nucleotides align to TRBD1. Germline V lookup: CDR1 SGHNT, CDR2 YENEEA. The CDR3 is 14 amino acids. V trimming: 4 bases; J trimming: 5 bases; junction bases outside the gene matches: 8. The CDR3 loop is CASSSRTGADEQYF. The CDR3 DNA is TGTGCCAGCAGCTCGCGTACAGGGGCCGACGAGCAGTACTTC.

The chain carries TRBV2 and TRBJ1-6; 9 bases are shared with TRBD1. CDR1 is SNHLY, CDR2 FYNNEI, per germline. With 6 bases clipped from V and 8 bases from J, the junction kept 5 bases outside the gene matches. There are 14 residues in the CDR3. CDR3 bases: TGTGCCAGCAGAAGGACAGGGGTGGATTCACCCCTCCACTTT. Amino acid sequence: CASRRTGVDSPLHF.

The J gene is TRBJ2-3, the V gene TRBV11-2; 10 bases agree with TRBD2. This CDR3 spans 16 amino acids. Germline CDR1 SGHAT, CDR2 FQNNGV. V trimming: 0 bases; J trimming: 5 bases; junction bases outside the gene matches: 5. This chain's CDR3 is CASSLEFLAGVDTQYF. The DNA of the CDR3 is TGTGCCAGCAGCTTAGAGTTCCTAGCGGGAGTAGATACGCAGTATTTT.

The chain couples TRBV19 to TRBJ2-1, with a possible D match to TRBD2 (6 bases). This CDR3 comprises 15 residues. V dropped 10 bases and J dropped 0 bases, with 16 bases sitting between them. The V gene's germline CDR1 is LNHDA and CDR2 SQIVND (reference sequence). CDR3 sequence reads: CATHQGGISYNEQFF. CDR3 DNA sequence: TGTGCCACTCACCAAGGCGGGATCTCCTACAATGAGCAGTTCTTC.

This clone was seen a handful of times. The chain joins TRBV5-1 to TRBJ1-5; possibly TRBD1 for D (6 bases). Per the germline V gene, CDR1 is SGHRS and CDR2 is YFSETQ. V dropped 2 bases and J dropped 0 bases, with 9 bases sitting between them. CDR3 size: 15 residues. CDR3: CASSLQGNSNQPQHF. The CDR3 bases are TGCGCCAGCAGCTTACAGGGAAATAGCAATCAGCCCCAGCATTTT.